This TCR beta chain comes out of a study of blood T cell repertoires in COVID-19. About the research overall: In each case, the material was cDNA or gDNA derived from T cells, B-cell-depleted T cells, or PBMCs.

Followed longitudinally, the Seattle patients had been enrolled during active infection. This CDR3 spans 11 amino acids. CDR1 is SQVTM, CDR2 ANQGSEA, per germline. Trimming removed 7 bases from V and 1 base from J, with 8 bases in between. The method was immunoSEQ multiplex PCR; TCRdb's version includes in-frame clones alone and lacks a portion of them. The table includes roughly 380,000 clones, roughly 90% detected once. The TCR sequence derives from a woman in her thirties or forties with COVID-19, enrolled during active disease. The chain uses TRBV29-1 and TRBJ2-7, with D possibly matching TRBD2 (6 bases). The source material was peripheral blood. The CDR3 DNA sequence: TGCAGCGCGGCGGGGTCCTACGAGCAGTACTTC. Residues: CSAAGSYEQYF.